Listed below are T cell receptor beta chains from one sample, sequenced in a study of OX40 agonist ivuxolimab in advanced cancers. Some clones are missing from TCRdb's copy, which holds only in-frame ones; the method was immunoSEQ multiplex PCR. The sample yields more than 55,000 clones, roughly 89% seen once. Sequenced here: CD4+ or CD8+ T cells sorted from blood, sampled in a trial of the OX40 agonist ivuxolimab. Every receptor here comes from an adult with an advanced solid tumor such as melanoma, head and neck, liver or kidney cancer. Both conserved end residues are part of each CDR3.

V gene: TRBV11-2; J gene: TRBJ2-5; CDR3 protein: CASSFRIVQETQYF
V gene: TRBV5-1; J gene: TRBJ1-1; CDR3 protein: CASSFGGWGTEAFF
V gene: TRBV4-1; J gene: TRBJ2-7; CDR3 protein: CASSQEGGGRYSYEQYF
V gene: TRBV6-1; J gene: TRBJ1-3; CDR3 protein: CASSELDVPVAGNTIYF
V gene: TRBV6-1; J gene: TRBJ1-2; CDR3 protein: CASSEAGSNYGYTF
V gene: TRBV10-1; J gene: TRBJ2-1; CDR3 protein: CASNGGGIGIEQFF
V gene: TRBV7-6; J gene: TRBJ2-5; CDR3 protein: CASSVTAGGFQETQYF
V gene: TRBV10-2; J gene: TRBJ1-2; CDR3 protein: CASSELQNYGYTF
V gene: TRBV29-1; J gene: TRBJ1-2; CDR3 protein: CSVASQGNRITF
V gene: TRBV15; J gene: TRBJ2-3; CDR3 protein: CATSRDPTSSGTQYF
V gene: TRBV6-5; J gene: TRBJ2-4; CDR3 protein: CASSLGAGGVNIQYF
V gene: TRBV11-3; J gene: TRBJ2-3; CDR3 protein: CASSARGNTDTQYF
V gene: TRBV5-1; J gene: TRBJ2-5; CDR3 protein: CASSFPTSRGGPRETQYF
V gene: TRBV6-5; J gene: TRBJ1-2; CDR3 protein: CASTSANYGYTF
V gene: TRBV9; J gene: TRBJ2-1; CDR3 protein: CASSVEGLTYNEQFF
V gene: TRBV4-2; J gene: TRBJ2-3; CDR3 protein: CASGSGTGAGSTDTQYF
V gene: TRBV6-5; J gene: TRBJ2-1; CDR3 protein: CASSSPGHSSEQFF
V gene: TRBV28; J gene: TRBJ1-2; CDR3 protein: CASRETGMGYGYTF
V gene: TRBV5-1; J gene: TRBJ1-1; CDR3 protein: CASSSTTGNTEAFF
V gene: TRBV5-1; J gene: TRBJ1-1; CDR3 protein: CASSAGPTNTEAFF
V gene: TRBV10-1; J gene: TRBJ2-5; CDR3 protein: CASSEVLQETQYF
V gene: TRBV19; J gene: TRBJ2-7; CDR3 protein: CASSRVGASSYEQYF
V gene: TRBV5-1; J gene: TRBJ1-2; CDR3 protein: CASSLAGGTGAPVVNYGYTF
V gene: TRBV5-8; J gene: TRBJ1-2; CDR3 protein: CASSPLRPNRVVDGYTF
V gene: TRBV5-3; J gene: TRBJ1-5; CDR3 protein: CARSKSSRGRYSNQPQHF
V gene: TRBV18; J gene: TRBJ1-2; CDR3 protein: CASSGTGGSEAGYTF
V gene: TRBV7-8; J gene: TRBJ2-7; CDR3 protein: CASSFGVDYEQYF
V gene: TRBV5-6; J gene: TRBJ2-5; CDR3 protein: CASSSLAGQETQYF
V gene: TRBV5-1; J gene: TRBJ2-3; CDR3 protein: CASSLRAVDTQYF
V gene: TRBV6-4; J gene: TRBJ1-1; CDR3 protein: CASSASLNTEAFF
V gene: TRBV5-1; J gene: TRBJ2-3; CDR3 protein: CASSFYRGTDTQYF
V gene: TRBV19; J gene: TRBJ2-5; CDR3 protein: CASSAVSGTGGQTQYF
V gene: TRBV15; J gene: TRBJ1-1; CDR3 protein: CATSRWGSGMNTEAFF
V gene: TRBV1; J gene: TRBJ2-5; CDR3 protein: CTSSQEGGAGGGETQYF
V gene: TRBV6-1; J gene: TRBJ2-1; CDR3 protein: CASSEGQGVLGEQFF
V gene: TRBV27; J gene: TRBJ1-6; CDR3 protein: CASSPWTATNSPLHF
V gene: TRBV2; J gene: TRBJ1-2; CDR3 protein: CASSPRGQTNYGYTF
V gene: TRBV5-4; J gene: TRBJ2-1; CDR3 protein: CASSLGLGYNEQFF
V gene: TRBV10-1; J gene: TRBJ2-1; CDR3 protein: CASSGGYNEQFF
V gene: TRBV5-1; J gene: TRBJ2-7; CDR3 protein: CASRRLAGVSYEQYF
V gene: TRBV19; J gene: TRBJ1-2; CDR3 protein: CASSILGARNTIYGYTF
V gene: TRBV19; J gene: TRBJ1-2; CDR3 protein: CASSANDNYGYTF
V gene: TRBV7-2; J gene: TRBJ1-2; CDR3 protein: CASSLSTGVGGYTF
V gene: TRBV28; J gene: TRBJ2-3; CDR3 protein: CASSLGWADTQYF
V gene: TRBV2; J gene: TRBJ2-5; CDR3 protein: CASSEWDQETQYF
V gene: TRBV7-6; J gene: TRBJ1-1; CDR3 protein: CASSLAGRAGAEAFF
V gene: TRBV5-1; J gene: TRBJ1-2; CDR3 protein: CASSLDRSNYGYTF